The entry below describes one T cell receptor beta chain. These data come from a study of blood T cell repertoires in COVID-19. Study-level background: The samples span acute and convalescent COVID-19 from the United States, Italy and Spain. In each case, the material was cDNA or gDNA derived from T cells, B-cell-depleted T cells, or PBMCs.

Recruitment covered about two dozen US areas and drew participants whose ages spanned roughly 18 to 100 years. Libraries were prepared by immunoSEQ multiplex PCR; TCRdb keeps only in-frame clonotypes and omits some of them. The sample lists about 160,000 clones, over 70% occurring once. V lost 2 bases and J lost 0, with 17 bases in between. Germline assignment: CDR1 SQVTM and CDR2 ANQGSEA. This CDR3 spans 17 amino acids. The genes are TRBV29-1 and TRBJ2-1; no clear D gene. The sample was PBMCs or T cells enriched from blood (not recorded which). The receptor was isolated from a woman aged 40 to 50 with acute COVID-19. The chain's CDR3 is CSVEPRLNSFSYNEQFF. DNA for the CDR3: TGCAGCGTTGAACCTAGGCTTAATTCCTTCTCCTACAATGAGCAGTTCTTC.